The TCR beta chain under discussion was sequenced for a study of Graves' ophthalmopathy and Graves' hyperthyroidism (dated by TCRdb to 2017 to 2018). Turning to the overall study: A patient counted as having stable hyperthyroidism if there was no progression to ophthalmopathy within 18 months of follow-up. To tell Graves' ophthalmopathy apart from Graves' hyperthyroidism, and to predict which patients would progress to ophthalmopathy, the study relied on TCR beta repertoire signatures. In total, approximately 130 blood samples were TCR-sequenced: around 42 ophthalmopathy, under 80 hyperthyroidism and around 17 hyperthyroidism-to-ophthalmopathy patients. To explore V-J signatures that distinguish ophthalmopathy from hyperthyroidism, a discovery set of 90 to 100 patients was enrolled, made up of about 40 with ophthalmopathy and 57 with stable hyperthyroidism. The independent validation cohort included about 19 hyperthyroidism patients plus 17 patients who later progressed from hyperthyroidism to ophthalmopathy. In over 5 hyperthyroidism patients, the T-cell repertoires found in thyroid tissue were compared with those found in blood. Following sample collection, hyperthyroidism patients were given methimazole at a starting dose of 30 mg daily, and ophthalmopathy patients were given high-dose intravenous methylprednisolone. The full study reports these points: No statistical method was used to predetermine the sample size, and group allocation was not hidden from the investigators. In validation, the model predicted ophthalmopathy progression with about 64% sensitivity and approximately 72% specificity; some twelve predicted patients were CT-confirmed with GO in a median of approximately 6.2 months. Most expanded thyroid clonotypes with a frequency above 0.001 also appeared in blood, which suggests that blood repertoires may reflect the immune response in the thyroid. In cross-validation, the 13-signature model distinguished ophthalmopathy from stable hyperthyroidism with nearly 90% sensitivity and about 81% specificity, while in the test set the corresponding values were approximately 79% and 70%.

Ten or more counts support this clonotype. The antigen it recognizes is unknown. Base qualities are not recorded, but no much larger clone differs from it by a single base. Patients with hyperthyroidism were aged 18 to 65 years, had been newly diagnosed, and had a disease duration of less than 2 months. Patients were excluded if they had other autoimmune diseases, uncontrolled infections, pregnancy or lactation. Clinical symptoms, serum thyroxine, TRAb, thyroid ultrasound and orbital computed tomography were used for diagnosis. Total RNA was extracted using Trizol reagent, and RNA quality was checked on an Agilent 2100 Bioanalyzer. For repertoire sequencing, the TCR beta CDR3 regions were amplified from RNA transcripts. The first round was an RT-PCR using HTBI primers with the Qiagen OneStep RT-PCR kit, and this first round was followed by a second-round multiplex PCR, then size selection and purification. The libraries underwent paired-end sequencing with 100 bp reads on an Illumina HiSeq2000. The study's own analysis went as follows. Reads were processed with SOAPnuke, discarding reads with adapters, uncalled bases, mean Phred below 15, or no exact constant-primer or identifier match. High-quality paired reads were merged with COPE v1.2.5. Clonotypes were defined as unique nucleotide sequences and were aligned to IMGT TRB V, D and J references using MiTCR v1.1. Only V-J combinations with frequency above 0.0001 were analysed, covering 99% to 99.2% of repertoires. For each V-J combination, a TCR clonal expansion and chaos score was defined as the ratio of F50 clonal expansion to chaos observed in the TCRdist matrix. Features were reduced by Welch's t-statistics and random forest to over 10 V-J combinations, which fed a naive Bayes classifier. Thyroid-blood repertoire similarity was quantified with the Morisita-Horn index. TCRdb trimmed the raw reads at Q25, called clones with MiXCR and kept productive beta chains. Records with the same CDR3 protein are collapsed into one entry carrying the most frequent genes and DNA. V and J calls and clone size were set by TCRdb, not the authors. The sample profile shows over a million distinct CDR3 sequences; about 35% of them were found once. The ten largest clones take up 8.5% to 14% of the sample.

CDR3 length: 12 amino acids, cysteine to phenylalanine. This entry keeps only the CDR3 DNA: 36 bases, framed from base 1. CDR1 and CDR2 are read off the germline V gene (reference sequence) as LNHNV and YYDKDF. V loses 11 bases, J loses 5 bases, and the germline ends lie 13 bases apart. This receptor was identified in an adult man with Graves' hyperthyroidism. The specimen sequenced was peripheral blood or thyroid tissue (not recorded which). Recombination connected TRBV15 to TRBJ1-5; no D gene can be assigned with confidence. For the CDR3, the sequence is CAAGEMDQPQHF. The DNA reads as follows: TGTGCCGCTGGGGAAATGGATCAGCCCCAGCATTTT.